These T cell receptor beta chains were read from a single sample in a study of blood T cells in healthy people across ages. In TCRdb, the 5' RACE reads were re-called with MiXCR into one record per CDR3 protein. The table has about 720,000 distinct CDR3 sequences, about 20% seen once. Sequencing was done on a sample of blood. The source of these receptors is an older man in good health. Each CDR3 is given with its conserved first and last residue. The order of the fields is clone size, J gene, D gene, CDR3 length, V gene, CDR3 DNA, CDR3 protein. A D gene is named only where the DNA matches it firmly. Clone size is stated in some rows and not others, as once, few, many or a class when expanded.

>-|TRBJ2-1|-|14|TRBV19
TGTGCCAGTATATTGGACGGGGTAATCGATGAGCAGTTCTTC
CASILDGVIDEQFF
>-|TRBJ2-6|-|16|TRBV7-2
TGTGCCAGCAGCTTAGGAGGGACGGCTGGGGCCAACGTCCTGACTTTC
CASSLGGTAGANVLTF
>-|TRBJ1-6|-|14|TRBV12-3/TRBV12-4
TGTGCCAGCAGCCATTCCGGGACTTCCCCGCCCCTCCACTTT
CASSHSGTSPPLHF
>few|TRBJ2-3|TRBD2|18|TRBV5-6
TGTGCCAGCAGCTTGGAACGCGGGACTAGCGGGAGCCTAGATACGCAGTATTTT
CASSLERGTSGSLDTQYF
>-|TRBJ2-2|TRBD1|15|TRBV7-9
TGTGCCAGCAGCTGGGGGACAGCTAACACCGGGGAGCTGTTTTTT
CASSWGTANTGELFF
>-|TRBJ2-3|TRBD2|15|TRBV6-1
TGCGCCAGCAGCCCCTTAGCGGGCCGCACAGATACGCAGTATTTT
CASSPLAGRTDTQYF
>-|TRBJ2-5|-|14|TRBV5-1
TGCGCCAGCAGCCCGGACACGGCGGGCGAGACCCAGTACTTC
CASSPDTAGETQYF
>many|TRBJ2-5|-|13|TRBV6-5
TGTGCCAGCACCTGGGGACGGCAAGAGACCCAGTACTTC
CASTWGRQETQYF
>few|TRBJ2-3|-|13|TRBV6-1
TGTGCCAGCAGTGACATGGGGGCAGATACGCAGTATTTT
CASSDMGADTQYF
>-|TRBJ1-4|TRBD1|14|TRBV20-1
TGCAGTGCTAGAACCGGGACAGGGGGAGAAAAACTGTTTTTT
CSARTGTGGEKLFF
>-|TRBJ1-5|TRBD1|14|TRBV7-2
TGTGCCAGCAGCCGAGGGACAGGCAATCAGCCCCAGCATTTT
CASSRGTGNQPQHF
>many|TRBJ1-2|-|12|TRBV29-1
TGCAGCGTTGGTGGGCAGGGAGGAGGCTACACCTTC
CSVGGQGGGYTF
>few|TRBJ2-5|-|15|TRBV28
TGTGCCGGCAGTCCCCCAGGCACTTCTTCCCCGACCCAGTACTTC
CAGSPPGTSSPTQYF
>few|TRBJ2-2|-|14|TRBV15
TGTGCCACCAGCAGAGATTTGGGCCCCGGGGAGCTGTTTTTT
CATSRDLGPGELFF
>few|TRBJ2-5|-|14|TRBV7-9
TGTGCCAGCAGCTTCCCAGGGTCAATAGAGACCCAGTACTTC
CASSFPGSIETQYF
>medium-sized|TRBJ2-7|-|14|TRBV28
TGTGCCAGCAGTTCCCGGACGGAATCCTACGAGCAGTACTTC
CASSSRTESYEQYF
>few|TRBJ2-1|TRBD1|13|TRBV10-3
TGTGCCATCAGCCGAGGACAGGGGGATGAGCAGTTCTTC
CAISRGQGDEQFF
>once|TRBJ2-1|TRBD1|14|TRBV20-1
TGCAGTGCTCCAGCGACAGGGTTGGGCAATGAGCAGTTCTTC
CSAPATGLGNEQFF
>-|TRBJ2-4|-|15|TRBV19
TGTGCCAGTAGTCCCCGAGAATATACAGGGAACATTCAGTACTTC
CASSPREYTGNIQYF